The 15 T cell receptor beta chains presented below share a single source sample, sequenced in a study of T cell repertoires in cytomegalovirus infection. No antigens are known for them. TCRdb re-analysed the reads in MiXCR, keeping a single row per CDR3 protein. The data show 86,000 or so distinct CDR3 sequences, roughly a quarter seen once. The specimen comprised CD8+ T cells from cultured PBMCs, sampled from culture after CMV antigen stimulation. The receptors originated from a human donor in good health (CMV status not recorded). Some clones in this sample may be carry-over from other donors' samples.

V gene TRBV30 combines with J gene TRBJ2-2, with D perhaps matching TRBD2 (6 bases). V shed 0 bases and J shed 1 base, with 12 bases lying between them. The germline V gene encodes CDR1 GTSNPN and CDR2 SVGIG (reference sequence). This CDR3 is built from 16 residues. Here the CDR3 reads CAWSVVAALNTGELFF. DNA of the CDR3: TGTGCCTGGAGTGTCGTAGCGGCGCTGAACACCGGGGAGCTGTTTTTT.

This clonotype has a count of ten or more. The chain carries TRBV7-9 and TRBJ2-1, with 7 bases lining up with TRBD2. The germline V gene has CDR1 SEHNR and CDR2 FQNEAQ (reference sequence). CDR3 length equals 15 residues. V lost 7 bases to trimming and J lost 5 bases; unmatched junction nucleotides: 11. The CDR3 loop reads CASNQAGPTNNEQFF. The CDR3 DNA reads TGTGCCAGCAACCAAGCGGGACCGACTAACAATGAGCAGTTCTTC.

The sample holds many counts of this clonotype. V usage is TRBV7-2 and J usage is TRBJ2-6, with TRBD1 matching over 9 bases. Germline values: CDR1 SGHTA, CDR2 FQGNSA. J gave up 0 bases and V 5 bases, and 8 bases lay outside the gene matches. This CDR3 comprises 18 residues. For the CDR3, the DNA is TGTGCCAGCAGCCGACGGGACAGGGCGGTCTCTGGGGCCAACGTCCTGACTTTC. Translating gives CASSRRDRAVSGANVLTF.

This sequence joins TRBV12-3 or TRBV12-4 and TRBJ2-7; weak D call: TRBD2 (6 bases). V gave up 0 bases and J gave up 2 bases, with 14 bases separating them. The CDR3 loop spans 16 amino acids. The CDR3: CASSLAIGGNTYEQYF. The CDR3 region has the DNA TGTGCCAGCAGTTTAGCGATCGGGGGAAACACCTACGAGCAGTACTTC.

The J gene is TRBJ2-1, the V gene TRBV6-5; D could derive from TRBD1 or TRBD2 (6 bases each). The germline V gene encodes CDR1 MNHEY and CDR2 SVGAGI. The CDR3 is 17 amino acids. The V and J ends lost 5 bases and 0 bases respectively, with 17 bases between them. The CDR3 DNA sequence: TGTGCCAGCAGTCTCCTTCTCGAGGGGGGCTCCTACAATGAGCAGTTCTTC. This gives the protein CASSLLLEGGSYNEQFF.

This sequence joins TRBV19 and TRBJ1-1; 7 positions match TRBD1. Trimming at V came to 8 bases and at J to 6 bases, leaving 6 bases not matched to a gene. This CDR3 has 12 amino acids. Germline CDR1 and CDR2: LNHDA and SQIVND (reference sequence). CDR3 bases: TGTGCCAGTGAGGGACAGCGGGCTGAAGCTTTCTTT. Protein product: CASEGQRAEAFF.

This clonotype was observed a handful of times. J is TRBJ2-6 and V is TRBV19; TRBD2 might be the D (6 bases). The CDR3 sequence is 15 residues long. The V gene lost 3 bases and the J gene lost 0 bases, with 6 bases spanning the gap. Germline V CDR1 and CDR2: LNHDA, SQIVND (reference sequence). For the CDR3, the DNA is TGTGCCAGTAGTATGGGGGGCTCTGGGGCCAACGTCCTGACTTTC. Amino acid sequence: CASSMGGSGANVLTF.

The gene calls are TRBV7-6 and TRBJ2-5; no firm D call. The V and J ends lost 2 bases and 8 bases respectively, with 15 bases between them. From germline, CDR1 is SGHVS and CDR2 FNYEAQ. This CDR3 has 14 residues. The CDR3 sequence is CASSLNRAPETQYF. CDR3 DNA sequence: TGTGCCAGCAGCTTAAATCGGGCCCCTGAAACCCAGTACTTC.

This sequence joins TRBV6-5 and TRBJ2-2; TRBD2 agrees at 8 bases. V was clipped by 0 bases and J by 4 bases; unmatched bases: 10. From germline, CDR1 is MNHEY and CDR2 SVGAGI. This CDR3 region has 18 residues. As DNA, the CDR3 is TGTGCCAGCAGTTACTCAGGCGTTTGGACTAGCTCCACCGGGGAGCTGTTTTTT. Its protein is CASSYSGVWTSSTGELFF.

This clonotype was seen many times. V usage is TRBV12-3 or TRBV12-4 and J usage is TRBJ1-4; no definite D call. The CDR3 covers 13 residues. V lost 0 bases and J lost 7, with 6 bases in between. The CDR3, as DNA: TGTGCCAGCAGTTTAGCGCCTGTTGAAAAACTGTTTTTT. Translation gives CASSLAPVEKLFF.

At least ten counts were recorded for this clonotype. This chain links TRBV5-1 with TRBJ2-2; 10 nucleotides align to TRBD2. V was clipped by 4 bases and J by 0 bases; unmatched bases: 6. Germline values: CDR1 SGHRS, CDR2 YFSETQ. The CDR3 loop spans 17 amino acids. The CDR3, as DNA: TGCGCCAGCAGCCCCTCTAGCGGGGGTTCGAACACCGGGGAGCTGTTTTTT. It translates to CASSPSSGGSNTGELFF.

This chain uses TRBV12-3 or TRBV12-4 with TRBJ2-7, with D possibly TRBD1 on 6 matching bases. Trimming removed 5 bases from V and 0 bases from J, with 14 bases in between. The CDR3 loop spans 15 amino acids. The CDR3 DNA reads as TGTGCCAGCAGTCAAGACAGGAGCCTCTCCTACGAGCAGTACTTC. Protein sequence: CASSQDRSLSYEQYF.

This clonotype was seen only a few times. The chain joins TRBV7-9 to TRBJ2-5; perhaps D is TRBD1 or TRBD2 (6 bases each). The CDR3 is 14 residues long. The germline gives CDR1 SEHNR, CDR2 FQNEAQ (reference sequence). The V end lost 6 bases, the J end lost 9 bases, and 20 bases lay between the germline ends. The CDR3 DNA sequence: TGTGCCAGCAGGGACCCGGGGGCCCGTCAAGCCCAGTACTTC. It codes for CASRDPGARQAQYF. The variable domain in full, completed from reference TRBV7-9 and TRBJ2-5, reads DTGVSQNPRHKITKRGQNVTFRCDPISEHNRLYWYRQTLGQGPEFLTYFQNEAQLEKSRLLSDRFSAERPKGSFSTLEIQRTEQGDSAMYLCASRDPGARQAQYFGPGTRLLVL.

This clonotype came up a few times. This chain joins TRBV9 and TRBJ2-1, with D possibly matching TRBD2 (5 bases). The CDR3 length is 15 residues. Trimming stripped 2 bases from V and 4 bases from J, with 13 bases between. Germline CDR1 reads SGDLS; CDR2 reads YYNGEE. The CDR3 loop reads CASSVDGLIYNEQFF. In nucleotides, the CDR3 is TGTGCCAGCAGCGTGGACGGACTGATTTACAATGAGCAGTTCTTC.

V and J are TRBV27 and TRBJ2-1; no definite D call. CDR3 length equals 14 residues. With 2 bases removed from V and 6 bases from J, the gap between germline ends came to 11 bases. Germline values: CDR1 MNHEY, CDR2 SMNVEV (reference sequence). In DNA, the CDR3 is TGTGCCAGCAGTTTAGGTTATAGTGCCAATGAGCAGTTCTTC. Translation gives CASSLGYSANEQFF.